These 26 T cell receptor beta chains were all obtained from the same sample, sequenced in a study of blood T cells in healthy people across ages. A second PCR, run for roughly 7 to 12 cycles, used a sample-barcoded 5' primer plus a J-beta primer mix. TCRdb itself ran the 5' RACE reads through MiXCR, one entry per CDR3 protein. In the table there are a few hundred thousand distinct CDR3 sequences, about 26% of which are singletons. These sequences were also reported in another study, on T cells of mothers and their children.

The sample was blood. These TCRs come from a boy aged 2-15 years in good health.

The chain carries TRBV10-3 and TRBJ1-2, with a possible D match to TRBD1 (6 bases). The germline V gene has CDR1 ENHRY and CDR2 SYGVKD. The CDR3 has 13 amino acids. Trimming removed 3 bases at V and 5 bases at J, with 10 bases between. The CDR3 spells CAISDPQGYGYTF. In DNA, the CDR3 is TGTGCCATCAGTGATCCACAGGGTTATGGCTACACCTTC.

About this clonotype itself: The junction departs from the called germline gene at one end, perhaps through a read error. This chain uses TRBV20-1 with TRBJ2-5; TRBD1 might be the D (7 bases). The DNA matches TRBJ2-7 better at its end, which makes the J call doubtful. The CDR3 loop spans 16 amino acids. Germline CDR1 is DFQATT and CDR2 is SNEGSKA (reference sequence). The CDR3 sequence is CGARRDSGGKGHEQYF. The CDR3 DNA follows: TGCGGTGCTAGGAGGGATTCAGGGGGTAAAGGCCACGAGCAGTACTTC.

This clonotype was seen only a few times. The rearrangement links TRBV20-1 to TRBJ2-5, with D perhaps matching TRBD2 (5 bases). The V gene lost 3 bases and the J gene lost 5 bases, with 13 bases spanning the gap. CDR1 is DFQATT, CDR2 SNEGSKA, per germline (reference sequence). CDR3 length equals 13 residues. The CDR3: CSASNLAWETQYF. CDR3 DNA sequence: TGCAGTGCTAGTAATCTAGCTTGGGAGACCCAGTACTTC.

This clonotype was counted only a few times. The CDR3 coding sequence is TGTGCCAGCAGGGACCGATTGAGGTCGTGGATGGAGACCCAGTACTTC. Protein sequence: CASRDRLRSWMETQYF. The chain carries TRBV7-8 and TRBJ2-5; D gene ambiguous. This CDR3 has 16 amino acids. V lost 6 bases, J lost 5 bases, and 22 bases lay in between. The germline CDR1 and CDR2 sequences are SGHVS and FQNEAQ.

This clonotype has a handful of counts. The gene calls are TRBV5-1 and TRBJ2-5; 7 bases agree with TRBD1. The closer fit of TRBJ2-7 to the DNA end suggests the J call may be wrong. The CDR3 is 13 residues long. Germline loops: CDR1 SGHRS, CDR2 YFSETQ. The CDR3 region is CASSPDRSYEQYF. The CDR3 region has the DNA TGCGCCAGCAGCCCGGACAGGTCCTACGAGCAGTACTTC.

The chain employs TRBV5-1 and TRBJ2-7; 9 bases line up with TRBD1. CDR1 is SGHRS, CDR2 YFSETQ, per germline. Germline trimming cut 0 bases from V and 0 bases from J; bases unmatched to any gene: 4. There are 16 residues in the CDR3. The CDR3 is CASSLGTGDPSYEQYF. The CDR3 DNA reads as TGCGCCAGCAGCTTGGGGACAGGGGACCCCTCCTACGAGCAGTACTTC.

A few counts support this clonotype. The rearrangement joins TRBV10-3 to TRBJ2-5; D is perhaps TRBD2 (6 bases). In germline, CDR1 is ENHRY, CDR2 SYGVKD. The CDR3 runs to 14 residues. Trimming removed 6 bases at V and 5 bases at J, with 16 bases between. CDR3 residues: CAISGGPGGETQYF. CDR3 DNA: TGTGCCATCAGCGGCGGTCCTGGGGGGGAGACCCAGTACTTC.

The chain recombines TRBV20-1 with TRBJ1-1, with a tentative D call TRBD1 (5 bases). Germline assignment: CDR1 DFQATT and CDR2 SNEGSKA (reference sequence). This CDR3 is 13 amino acids long. V shed 5 bases and J shed 0 bases, with 10 bases lying between them. The CDR3 DNA is TGCAGTGCTGGGGCTGCGGTGAACACTGAAGCTTTCTTT. It codes for CSAGAAVNTEAFF.

This clonotype appeared a few times. The CDR3 nucleotides read TGTGCCAGCATAGAGGTTGGGCCTAAAGAGACCCAGTACTTC. Protein: CASIEVGPKETQYF. The chain is built from TRBV25-1 and TRBJ2-5, with no clear D. Trimming took off 7 bases at V and 3 bases at J, with 15 bases between the two ends. This CDR3 is built from 14 residues. The germline V gene encodes CDR1 MGHDK and CDR2 SYGVNS.

This clonotype has more than one count but fewer than ten. Here the CDR3 DNA reads TGCGCCAGCAGCCCTACGGGGACAAATGAAAAACTGTTTTTT. Its translation: CASSPTGTNEKLFF. V and J are TRBV5-1 and TRBJ1-4, with TRBD1 as a possible D gene (6 bases). There are 14 residues in the CDR3. The germline CDR1 and CDR2 sequences are SGHRS and YFSETQ. V was pared by 4 bases and J by 5 bases, with 12 bases between.

This chain connects TRBV7-9 to TRBJ2-5; weak D call: TRBD1 (6 bases). The J call may be faulty, since TRBJ2-1 better matches the DNA end. Germline loops: CDR1 SEHNR, CDR2 FQNEAQ (reference sequence). This CDR3 region has 15 residues. The CDR3 DNA reads as TGTGCCAGCAGCTTTCCCGGGACACCGTCGGATGAGCAGTTCTTC. It codes for CASSFPGTPSDEQFF.

A few counts support this clonotype. The rearrangement uses TRBV29-1 and TRBJ2-7; D uncertain. With 6 bases removed from V and 1 base from J, the gap between germline ends came to 10 bases. Germline loops: CDR1 SQVTM, CDR2 ANQGSEA. The CDR3 runs 12 residues. CDR3 DNA sequence: TGCAGCGTGCAGACAATTTCCTACGAGCAGTACTTC. Its translation: CSVQTISYEQYF.

The CDR3 sequence: CASSSPAGGGNIQYF. In DNA form, the CDR3 reads TGTGCCAGCAGCTCACCAGCGGGAGGGGGAAACATTCAGTACTTC. This rearrangement joins TRBV7-9 to TRBJ2-4, with TRBD2 matching over 10 bases. The CDR3 extends over 15 amino acids. CDR1 SEHNR and CDR2 FQNEAQ come from the germline V gene (reference sequence). V trimming: 4 bases; J trimming: 6 bases; junction bases outside the gene matches: 6.

Ten or more counts support this clonotype. The rearrangement uses TRBV27 and TRBJ2-7; TRBD2 is a possible D gene (6 bases). Germline V gene sequence: CDR1 MNHEY, CDR2 SMNVEV (reference sequence). The CDR3 spans 15 residues. The V and J ends lost 3 bases and 0 bases respectively, with 12 bases between them. CDR3 residues: CASSFSGPFSYEQYF. The CDR3 bases are TGTGCCAGCAGTTTCAGCGGGCCGTTCTCCTACGAGCAGTACTTC.

This chain joins TRBV27 and TRBJ2-3; D is unresolved. The CDR3 loop spans 15 amino acids. The V end was cut by 0 bases, the J end by 3 bases, with 10 bases between. Germline values: CDR1 MNHEY, CDR2 SMNVEV (reference sequence). The CDR3 DNA reads TGTGCCAGCAGTTTATCCGCGCCGGAGACAGATACGCAGTATTTT. Protein product: CASSLSAPETDTQYF.

The rearrangement uses TRBV6-2 or TRBV6-3 and TRBJ2-1, with 12 nucleotides matching TRBD2. Germline lookup yields CDR1 MNHEY and CDR2 SVGEGT. The junction had 9 bases not matched to a gene; V was cut back by 2 bases and J by 4 bases. CDR3 length equals 18 residues. For the CDR3, the DNA is TGTGCCAGCAGTTACACACCAGAGACTAGCGGGGGATACAATGAGCAGTTCTTC. Protein sequence: CASSYTPETSGGYNEQFF.

The genes are TRBV7-9 and TRBJ2-7; D perhaps matches TRBD2 (5 bases). Looked up from germline, CDR1 is SEHNR and CDR2 is FQNEAQ (reference sequence). The CDR3 covers 13 residues. V shed 1 base and J shed 5 bases, with 9 bases lying between them. CDR3 DNA: TGTGCCAGCAGCTTAGGAGGGAGCGACGAGCAGTACTTC. Its translation is CASSLGGSDEQYF.

This clonotype has a count of ten or more. This chain uses TRBV9 with TRBJ2-6, with D uncertain. The length of the CDR3 is 14 residues. Germline V gene lookup returns CDR1 SGDLS and CDR2 YYNGEE. Between the trimmed V and J ends, which lost 0 bases and 4 bases, there was a span of 5 bases. The CDR3 bases are TGTGCCAGCAGCGTAGGTGGGGGGGCCAACGTCCTGACTTTC. It translates to CASSVGGGANVLTF. Supplemented by reference TRBV9 and TRBJ2-6, the full variable domain reads DSGVTQTPKHLITATGQRVTLRCSPRSGDLSVYWYQQSLDQGLQFLIQYYNGEERAKGNILERFSAQQFPDLHSELNLSSLELGDSALYFCASSVGGGANVLTFGAGSRLTVL.

This chain joins TRBV5-6 and TRBJ2-1; 8 nucleotides match TRBD2. CDR3 length: 15 amino acids. The trim removed 0 bases at V and 10 bases at J, leaving 9 bases unmatched. Germline CDR1 is SGHDT and CDR2 is YYEEEE. The CDR3: CASSLEGLALSEQFF. CDR3 nucleotide sequence: TGTGCCAGCAGCTTGGAAGGACTAGCACTCAGCGAGCAGTTCTTC. Full variable domain (rest looked up from reference TRBV5-6 and TRBJ2-1): DAGVTQSPTHLIKTRGQQVTLRCSPKSGHDTVSWYQQALGQGPQFIFQYYEEEERQRGNFPDRFSGHQFPNYSSELNVNALLLGDSALYLCASSLEGLALSEQFFGPGTRLTVL.

There are a few counts of this clonotype. CDR3 loop: CASSPGVGEETQYF. The CDR3 nucleotides read TGTGCCAGCAGCCCGGGAGTAGGGGAAGAGACCCAGTACTTC. This chain joins TRBV9 and TRBJ2-5; D might be TRBD2 (6 bases). CDR3 length equals 14 residues. Germline CDR1 reads SGDLS; CDR2 reads YYNGEE. Trimming took 4 bases from V and 3 from J, leaving 13 bases between them.

This clonotype occurred a few times. This sequence joins TRBV6-5 and TRBJ1-2; D perhaps matches TRBD1 (5 bases). CDR3 size: 13 residues. The germline CDR1 and CDR2 sequences are MNHEY and SVGAGI. V dropped 3 bases and J dropped 5 bases, with 10 bases sitting between them. The CDR3 sequence: CASSYDSQYGYTF. Here the CDR3 DNA reads TGTGCCAGCAGTTATGACAGCCAGTATGGCTACACCTTC.

This clonotype has just a few counts. The gene calls are TRBV20-1 and TRBJ1-5; D not resolved. Germline CDR1 DFQATT, CDR2 SNEGSKA (reference sequence). CDR3 length: 13 amino acids. V lost 1 base to trimming and J lost 1 base, with 5 bases between them. CDR3 residues: CSARVGSNQPQHF. The CDR3 nucleotides read TGCAGTGCTAGAGTGGGGAGCAATCAGCCCCAGCATTTT.

The chain joins TRBV12-3 or TRBV12-4 to TRBJ2-6; 7 positions match TRBD1. This CDR3 region has 15 residues. Unmatched junction bases numbered 3, after V lost 7 bases and J lost 0 bases. The CDR3 DNA sequence: TGTGCCAGCATGCGGACAGGCTCTGGGGCCAACGTCCTGACTTTC. Translated: CASMRTGSGANVLTF.

The chain links TRBV29-1 to TRBJ2-7, with unresolved D. CDR1 and CDR2 from the germline V gene are SQVTM and ANQGSEA. V was pared by 6 bases and J by 1 base, with 7 bases between. This CDR3 region has 11 residues. In DNA, the CDR3 is TGCAGCGTATGGAGATCCTACGAGCAGTACTTC. Amino acid sequence: CSVWRSYEQYF.

This clonotype was seen only a few times. This chain links TRBV2 with TRBJ2-7; TRBD1 might be the D (6 bases). Trimming took 8 bases from V and 4 from J, leaving 15 bases between them. CDR3 length: 13 amino acids. Germline CDR1 reads SNHLY; CDR2 reads FYNNEI. The CDR3 sequence is CASVNRVGYEQYF. The CDR3 DNA reads as TGTGCCAGCGTAAACAGGGTAGGGTACGAGCAGTACTTC.

A few counts support this clonotype. The chain joins TRBV12-3 or TRBV12-4 to TRBJ2-2, with TRBD2 as a possible D gene (5 bases). Trimming pared 2 bases from V and 9 bases from J, leaving 13 bases between. The CDR3 is made up of 14 amino acids. CDR3 sequence (DNA): TGTGCCAGCAGTTTATCCCCCGCGGGCCGGGAGCTGTTTTTT. It specifies CASSLSPAGRELFF.